The 3 T cell receptor beta chains below all came from one sample that was sequenced in a study of blood T cell repertoires in COVID-19. The table came from immunoSEQ multiplex PCR; TCRdb's copy has only in-frame clones and leaves some out. The sample records about 34,000 clones, around 84% being singletons. The specimen was peripheral blood. These TCRs come from a human donor with acute or convalescent COVID-19. The donor label of this sample is uncertain.

The chain uses TRBV5-1 and TRBJ1-2, with 10 bases that match TRBD1. Per germline, CDR1 SGHRS and CDR2 YFSETQ. This CDR3 comprises 14 residues. The junction had 2 bases not matched to a gene; V was cut back by 4 bases and J by 2 bases. CDR3 nucleotides: TGCGCCAGCAGCATGGGACAGGGGAACTATGGCTACACCTTC. It specifies CASSMGQGNYGYTF.

The J gene is TRBJ1-6, the V gene TRBV28; D gene ambiguous. CDR3 size: 13 residues. Per the germline V gene, CDR1 is MDHEN and CDR2 is SYDVKM. Trimming pared 7 bases from V and 3 bases from J, leaving 7 bases between. The DNA of the CDR3 is TGTGCCAGCATGAGAAACTATAATTCACCCCTCCACTTT. Translation: CASMRNYNSPLHF. The full variable domain, completed using reference TRBV28 and TRBJ1-6, is DVKVTQSSRYLVKRTGEKVFLECVQDMDHENMFWYRQDPGLGLRLIYFSYDVKMKEKGDIPEGYSVSREKKERFSLILESASTNQTSMYLCASMRNYNSPLHFGNGTRLTVT.

The J gene is TRBJ2-3, the V gene TRBV15, with 9 bases matching TRBD2. The trim removed 2 bases at V and 1 base at J, leaving 1 base unmatched. This CDR3 comprises 15 residues. The germline V gene has CDR1 LNHNV and CDR2 YYDKDF (reference sequence). The CDR3 sequence: CATSRPSGGTDTQYF. The CDR3 nucleotides read TGTGCCACCAGCAGACCTAGCGGGGGCACAGATACGCAGTATTTT. The variable domain in full, completed from reference TRBV15 and TRBJ2-3, reads DAMVIQNPRYQVTQFGKPVTLSCSQTLNHNVMYWYQQKSSQAPKLLFHYYDKDFNNEADTPDNFQSRRPNTSFCFLDIRSPGLGDTAMYLCATSRPSGGTDTQYFGPGTRLTVL.